The sequence of this TCR beta chain was determined in a study of blood T cell repertoires in COVID-19. Across the whole study: Material from acute and convalescent COVID-19 was sourced from the United States, Italy and Spain. Sources were T cells, B-cell-depleted T cells, or PBMCs; the material itself was cDNA or gDNA.

The V and J ends lost 0 bases and 6 bases respectively, with 15 bases between them. From germline, CDR1 is GTSNPN and CDR2 SVGIG (reference sequence). This CDR3 is built from 14 residues. The authors' processing: Amplification with reference gene primers provided the estimates of nucleated cell counts. TCRdb's copy holds only in-frame clones and misses some; the assay was immunoSEQ multiplex PCR. For V, J and clone size, that table is used; D and trimming come from the DNA. The sample lists 90,000 to 100,000 clones; roughly 82% were seen once. The sequence was obtained from a man between 65 and 85 years old with active or convalescent COVID-19. The chain combines TRBV30 with TRBJ2-7; D ambiguous. Input material: peripheral blood. The DNA of the CDR3 is TGTGCCTGGAGTGTTTTAGGCTTTACGGGCGAGCAGTACTTC. Translating it yields CAWSVLGFTGEQYF.